This passage covers 20 T cell receptor beta chains from one sample sequenced in a study of blood T cell repertoires in COVID-19. Generated by immunoSEQ multiplex PCR, the TCRdb table keeps only in-frame clones and is missing some. The sample has about 110,000 clones, roughly 84% seen once. Sequenced: peripheral blood. The receptors shown here come from a human donor in a cohort sampled during active COVID-19.

V usage is TRBV9 and J usage is TRBJ1-1; D perhaps matches TRBD1 (6 bases). Germline CDR1 and CDR2: SGDLS and YYNGEE. V lost 0 bases to trimming and J lost 7 bases, with 10 bases between them. This CDR3 contains 13 residues. This chain's CDR3 is CASSVAGGSEAFF. The DNA for the CDR3 is TGTGCCAGCAGCGTAGCGGGGGGCAGTGAAGCTTTCTTT.

The chain carries TRBV6-1 and TRBJ1-1; 9 nucleotides agree with TRBD1. V trimming: 3 bases; J trimming: 11 bases; junction bases outside the gene matches: 13. The CDR3 contains 15 residues. Germline V gives CDR1 MNHNS, CDR2 SASEGT. The CDR3 coding sequence is TGTGCCAGCAGTGACCACCGAACAGGGGGCCTAATGGCTTTCTTT. As protein: CASSDHRTGGLMAFF.

The sample holds one count of this clone. This chain's CDR3 is CSVQGQGATEAFF. The DNA of the CDR3 is TGCAGCGTTCAAGGACAGGGGGCCACTGAAGCTTTCTTT. The genes are TRBV29-1 and TRBJ1-1, with 11 bases lining up with TRBD1. Germline V gene lookup returns CDR1 SQVTM and CDR2 ANQGSEA. The junction had 3 bases not matched to a gene; V was cut back by 5 bases and J by 4 bases. The CDR3 runs to 13 residues.

This chain joins TRBV5-1 and TRBJ2-7; 7 positions match TRBD2. After removal of 2 bases from V and 2 bases from J, the junction contained 7 bases not matched to a gene. The CDR3 is 15 amino acids. Looked up from germline, CDR1 is SGHRS and CDR2 is YFSETQ. The CDR3: CASSFGRTATYEQYF. The CDR3 nucleotides are TGCGCCAGCAGCTTCGGGAGGACGGCTACCTACGAGCAGTACTTC.

The V and J genes are TRBV10-3 and TRBJ1-2, with 8 positions matching TRBD1. The CDR3 length is 17 residues. The V and J ends lost 3 bases and 2 bases, in that order; junction bases with no gene match: 11. Germline lookup yields CDR1 ENHRY and CDR2 SYGVKD. CDR3 coding DNA: TGTGCCATCAGTGAAGAGACAGGGGTTTTTATCAACTATGGCTACACCTTC. Protein sequence: CAISEETGVFINYGYTF.

V and J are TRBV11-2 and TRBJ2-2, with D tentatively TRBD2 (7 bases). V lost 4 bases to trimming and J lost 7 bases, with 16 bases between them. CDR1 is SGHAT, CDR2 FQNNGV, per germline. The CDR3 runs 15 residues. CDR3 in amino acids: CASSSLGGRGGELFF. CDR3 bases: TGTGCCAGCAGCTCCTTGGGGGGGCGTGGCGGGGAGCTGTTTTTT.

The chain couples TRBV5-1 to TRBJ2-1; 7 positions match TRBD2. CDR1 is SGHRS and CDR2 is YFSETQ in the germline V gene. V trimming: 3 bases; J trimming: 5 bases; junction bases outside the gene matches: 5. This CDR3 has 14 residues. The CDR3 nucleotides read TGCGCCAGCAGCTCAACCGGGACTAACAATGAGCAGTTCTTC. This encodes CASSSTGTNNEQFF.

This rearrangement joins TRBV28 to TRBJ1-2; 9 nucleotides align to TRBD1. Per germline, CDR1 MDHEN and CDR2 SYDVKM. J was trimmed by 6 bases and V by 5 bases; bases with no gene match: 10. This CDR3 region has 15 residues. As DNA, the CDR3 is TGTGCCAGCAGTACTCGACAGGGGGGTGAAAATGGCTACACCTTC. Protein sequence: CASSTRQGGENGYTF.

The chain has TRBV24-1 and TRBJ2-1; TRBD2 agrees at 11 bases. The CDR3 consists of 18 residues. Trimming cost V 4 bases and J 5 bases; bases outside gene matches: 12. Germline CDR1 KGHDR, CDR2 SFDVKD. In DNA, the CDR3 is TGTGCCACCAGTGACTCTTCCCCGACTAGCGGGGCTAACAATGAGCAGTTCTTC. It encodes CATSDSSPTSGANNEQFF.

Only a few counts were recorded for this clone. This sequence joins TRBV2 and TRBJ2-7; possible D gene TRBD2, 6 bases. CDR1 and CDR2 from the germline V gene are SNHLY and FYNNEI. The CDR3 totals 14 residues. V lost 6 bases and J 6 bases, leaving 18 bases between the germline ends. CDR3 sequence: CASSYSWGTLEQYF. In DNA, the CDR3 is TGTGCCAGCAGCTATAGCTGGGGGACTCTCGAGCAGTACTTC.

The genes are TRBV25-1 and TRBJ1-2; TRBD1 matches at 9 bases. V lost 8 bases and J lost 10; bases outside the gene matches: 5. The CDR3 consists of 11 residues. CDR1 is MGHDK and CDR2 is SYGVNS in the germline V gene. The CDR3 DNA follows: TGTGCCAGCTTTGGGACAGGGACCTACACCTTC. Translated, it gives CASFGTGTYTF.

V gene TRBV7-9 combines with J gene TRBJ1-1; D ambiguous. V lost 1 base and J lost 5, with 8 bases in between. The CDR3 has 13 residues. Germline loops: CDR1 SEHNR, CDR2 FQNEAQ (reference sequence). The CDR3 DNA is TGTGCCAGCAGCTTAGGGGGAGGGACTGAAGCTTTCTTT. It encodes CASSLGGGTEAFF.

This chain uses TRBV6-5 with TRBJ2-5, with D perhaps TRBD2 (6 bases). V shed 6 bases and J shed 3 bases, with 14 bases lying between them. Germline V gene lookup returns CDR1 MNHEY and CDR2 SVGAGI. The CDR3 has 14 residues. The CDR3 bases are TGTGCCAGCAGGGACCTTGGGGGGAAAGAGACCCAGTACTTC. Protein: CASRDLGGKETQYF.

The chain employs TRBV28 and TRBJ2-7; D may be TRBD1 (5 bases). The CDR3 contains 14 residues. CDR1 MDHEN and CDR2 SYDVKM come from the germline V gene. V dropped 3 bases and J dropped 3 bases, with 12 bases sitting between them. CDR3 DNA sequence: TGTGCCAGCAGTTTGTTTGACAGTCTCTACGAGCAGTACTTC. It encodes CASSLFDSLYEQYF.

V usage is TRBV18 and J usage is TRBJ1-4; possible D gene TRBD1, 6 bases. This CDR3 contains 14 residues. V lost 1 base and J lost 8, with 11 bases in between. Looked up from germline, CDR1 is KGHSH and CDR2 is LQKENI. The CDR3 loop reads CASSPQQGGEKLFF. The CDR3 coding sequence is TGTGCCAGCTCACCACAACAGGGCGGAGAAAAACTGTTTTTT.

The sample holds one count of this clone. The chain carries TRBV19 and TRBJ1-1, with a tentative D call TRBD1 (5 bases). Germline values: CDR1 LNHDA, CDR2 SQIVND (reference sequence). V was clipped by 6 bases and J by 5 bases, with 16 bases between them. The CDR3 loop spans 14 amino acids. The CDR3 sequence: CASSPFWGDTEAFF. The CDR3 nucleotides read TGTGCCAGTAGCCCTTTTTGGGGGGATACTGAAGCTTTCTTT.

The chain combines TRBV7-9 with TRBJ1-4; D not certain. The CDR3 consists of 12 residues. Germline lookup yields CDR1 SEHNR and CDR2 FQNEAQ (reference sequence). V shed 5 bases and J shed 6 bases, with 7 bases lying between them. CDR3 loop: CASSPGDEKLFF. The CDR3 nucleotides are TGTGCCAGCAGCCCAGGTGATGAAAAACTGTTTTTT.

The V gene is TRBV6-5, the J gene TRBJ1-2; D is uncertain. V lost 4 bases and J lost 4, with 10 bases in between. This CDR3 contains 13 residues. Germline loops: CDR1 MNHEY, CDR2 SVGAGI. For the CDR3, the DNA is TGTGCCAGCAGTTCCGGGGATCGCTATGGCTACACCTTC. Translating gives CASSSGDRYGYTF.

The chain employs TRBV6-5 and TRBJ1-2, with D perhaps TRBD1 (5 bases). The CDR3 is 14 amino acids. CDR1 is MNHEY, CDR2 SVGAGI, per germline. V lost 4 bases to trimming and J lost 0 bases, with 9 bases between them. The chain's CDR3 is CASSFRVANYGYTF. The CDR3 nucleotides read TGTGCCAGCAGTTTCAGGGTCGCTAACTATGGCTACACCTTC.

The chain couples TRBV4-1 to TRBJ1-5; TRBD1 agrees at 8 bases. After removal of 0 bases from V and 4 bases from J, the junction contained 8 bases not matched to a gene. The V gene's germline CDR1 is MGHRA and CDR2 YSYEKL. The length of the CDR3 is 17 residues. In DNA, the CDR3 is TGCGCCAGCAGCCAAGACGCAGGGGGCGGGATAAATCAGCCCCAGCATTTT. It specifies CASSQDAGGGINQPQHF.